These T cell receptor beta chains were read from a single sample in a study of control samples from healthy donors and cancer patients. Measured with immunoSEQ multiplex PCR; TCRdb has only the in-frame clones, and not every one. The data show around 250,000 clones, around 79% seen once. The sample was PBMCs. Receptors were obtained from a woman in her sixties or seventies with lung cancer. The CDR3 runs from the conserved cysteine through the conserved F or W. The D gene is left open where the match is weak. Clone size is given for some rows only: seen once, a few or many times, or a class if the clone is expanded.

cdr3_length,j_call,v_call,clone_size,d_call,cdr3_aa,cdr3_nt
15,TRBJ2-2,TRBV7-9,.,TRBD1,CASSLGAGGTGELFF,TGTGCCAGCAGCCTCGGGGCAGGGGGCACCGGGGAGCTGTTTTTT
15,TRBJ1-1,TRBV5-4,few,.,CASSVDRAMNTEAFF,TGTGCCAGCAGCGTGGACAGAGCCATGAACACTGAAGCTTTCTTT
14,TRBJ2-5,TRBV5-5,.,.,CASSLDFSFPTQYF,TGTGCCAGCAGCTTGGACTTCAGTTTCCCGACCCAGTACTTC
14,TRBJ2-3,TRBV11-2,.,.,CASSQRAGFDTQYF,TGTGCCAGCAGCCAGAGAGCAGGGTTTGATACGCAGTATTTT
14,TRBJ1-1,TRBV28,.,TRBD1,CASSLDRANTEAFF,TGTGCCAGCAGTTTGGACAGGGCGAACACTGAAGCTTTCTTT
14,TRBJ2-7,TRBV10-3,.,TRBD2,CAISEASGRSEQYF,TGTGCCATCAGTGAAGCTAGCGGGAGATCCGAGCAGTACTTC
15,TRBJ2-2,TRBV28,.,.,CASTPGGANTGELFF,TGTGCCAGCACCCCCGGAGGGGCGAACACCGGGGAGCTGTTTTTT
14,TRBJ2-1,TRBV6-4,.,TRBD1,CASSDGQGANEQFF,TGTGCCAGCAGTGACGGACAGGGGGCTAATGAGCAGTTCTTC
15,TRBJ2-3,TRBV9,.,.,CASSTFTGFTDTQYF,TGTGCCAGCAGCACATTTACAGGGTTCACAGATACGCAGTATTTT
16,TRBJ2-5,TRBV11-2,once,TRBD2,CASSLPLAGGPETQYF,TGTGCCAGCAGCTTACCACTAGCGGGGGGGCCAGAGACCCAGTACTTC
16,TRBJ1-1,TRBV5-8,.,.,CASSYGRRDSLLEAFF,TGTGCCAGCTCCTACGGCCGCAGGGACTCTCTCCTTGAAGCTTTCTTT
13,TRBJ1-4,TRBV12-3/TRBV12-4,.,TRBD1,CASSTGGDEKLFF,TGTGCCAGCAGCACAGGGGGCGATGAAAAACTGTTTTTT
13,TRBJ1-2,TRBV10-1,.,TRBD1,CASSPQGAYGYTF,TGCGCCAGCAGCCCACAGGGGGCGTATGGCTACACCTTC
11,TRBJ1-1,TRBV20-1,.,.,CSARLNTEAFF,TGCAGTGCTAGGTTGAACACTGAAGCTTTCTTT
17,TRBJ2-3,TRBV18,.,TRBD1,CASSPRLGQGHTDTQYF,TGTGCCAGCTCACCCCGGTTGGGACAGGGGCACACAGATACGCAGTATTTT
14,TRBJ2-1,TRBV6-5,.,TRBD2,CASRLAGGYNEQFF,TGTGCCAGCAGACTAGCGGGGGGGTACAATGAGCAGTTCTTC
16,TRBJ1-6,TRBV27,.,.,CASSLFIGAAGSPLHF,TGTGCCAGCAGTTTATTTATCGGGGCCGCCGGTTCACCCCTCCACTTT
17,TRBJ2-7,TRBV5-8,.,TRBD1,CASSLLIGTGDSYEQYF,TGTGCCAGCAGCTTGCTCATCGGGACAGGTGACTCCTACGAGCAGTACTTC
14,TRBJ2-7,TRBV11-3,.,.,CASSLAGDSYEQYF,TGTGCCAGCAGCTTAGCCGGGGATTCCTACGAGCAGTACTTC
16,TRBJ2-7,TRBV3-1/TRBV3-2,.,.,CASSRNPVGVSYEQYF,TGTGCCAGCAGCCGAAACCCCGTGGGAGTCTCCTACGAGCAGTACTTC
15,TRBJ2-3,TRBV24-1,.,TRBD1,CATSPTGGPTDTQYF,TGTGCCACCAGCCCCACAGGGGGCCCCACAGATACGCAGTATTTT
18,TRBJ1-6,TRBV27,few,.,CASSFSSARGSYNSPLHF,TGTGCCAGCAGTTTCAGCAGCGCTCGGGGCTCCTATAATTCACCCCTCCACTTT
14,TRBJ2-7,TRBV6-5,.,TRBD1,CASSSSGTGYEQYF,TGTGCCAGCAGTTCCTCCGGGACAGGATACGAGCAGTACTTC
16,TRBJ1-5,TRBV19,.,.,CASMQFREASNQPQHF,TGTGCCAGTATGCAGTTCCGAGAAGCAAGCAATCAGCCCCAGCATTTT
14,TRBJ1-6,TRBV5-1,once,.,CASSLEQWGSPLHF,TGCGCCAGCAGCTTGGAGCAGTGGGGATCACCCCTCCACTTT
13,TRBJ2-3,TRBV10-3,.,.,CAISGGTTDTQYF,TGTGCCATCAGTGGGGGGACCACAGATACGCAGTATTTT
13,TRBJ1-1,TRBV29-1,.,.,CSVEVGQGTEAFF,TGCAGCGTTGAAGTAGGGCAGGGAACTGAAGCTTTCTTT
14,TRBJ2-2,TRBV5-6,.,.,CASSSTNYTGELFF,TGTGCCAGCAGCTCGACAAATTACACCGGGGAGCTGTTTTTT
10,TRBJ2-7,TRBV20-1,.,.,CSASQQVPIF,TGCAGTGCTAGCCAACAGGTGCCAATCTTC
15,TRBJ2-1,TRBV7-9,.,.,CASPFWTEVNNEQFF,TGTGCCAGCCCCTTCTGGACAGAAGTAAACAATGAGCAGTTCTTC
15,TRBJ1-1,TRBV5-4,.,TRBD1,CASSWGGQGNTEAFF,TGTGCCAGCAGTTGGGGGGGACAGGGGAACACTGAAGCTTTCTTT
18,TRBJ1-4,TRBV7-9,.,.,CASSPPALGQGINEKLFF,TGTGCCAGCAGCCCCCCGGCCCTCGGCCAGGGTATTAATGAAAAACTGTTTTTT
14,TRBJ1-1,TRBV7-2,once,TRBD1,CASSLTGGGTEAFF,TGTGCCAGCAGCTTGACAGGGGGCGGCACTGAAGCTTTCTTT
14,TRBJ1-1,TRBV6-2/TRBV6-3,.,TRBD1,CASSYSRDRVAAFF,TGTGCCAGCAGTTACTCCCGGGACAGGGTGGCAGCTTTCTTT
16,TRBJ1-1,TRBV5-8,few,.,CASSWFGGVGNTEAFF,TGTGCCAGCAGCTGGTTCGGGGGTGTAGGGAACACTGAAGCTTTCTTT
12,TRBJ1-2,TRBV7-9,few,.,CASSLVEGAFTF,TGTGCCAGCAGCTTAGTTGAAGGGGCATTCACCTTC
11,TRBJ1-1,TRBV11-3,.,.,CASRGRGEAFF,TGTGCCAGCAGGGGACGGGGGGAGGCTTTCTTT
14,TRBJ2-2,TRBV5-1,.,.,CASKDGANTGELFF,TGCGCCAGTAAAGACGGAGCGAACACCGGGGAGCTGTTTTTT
16,TRBJ2-1,TRBV19,.,.,CASSIAGQGIHNEQFF,TGTGCCAGTAGTATAGCGGGGCAGGGGATCCACAATGAGCAGTTCTTC
15,TRBJ2-1,TRBV5-5,.,TRBD2,CASSLTVAGYNEQFF,TGTGCCAGCAGCTTGACGGTAGCGGGCTACAATGAGCAGTTCTTC
13,TRBJ1-2,TRBV11-2,.,.,CASSLGGNYGYTF,TGTGCCAGCAGCCTGGGGGGCAACTATGGCTACACCTTC
14,TRBJ2-1,TRBV10-3,once,TRBD2,CAISERSGSNEQFF,TGTGCCATCAGTGAGCGGAGCGGGAGCAATGAGCAGTTCTTC
13,TRBJ2-1,TRBV5-4,.,.,CASSLVGDNEQFF,TGTGCCAGCAGCTTGGTCGGGGACAATGAGCAGTTCTTC
16,TRBJ2-3,TRBV18,.,TRBD2,CASSSSTSGGSDTQYF,TGTGCCAGCTCATCCTCGACTAGCGGGGGGTCAGATACGCAGTATTTT
15,TRBJ1-1,TRBV15,.,TRBD1,CATSRGGQGNTEAFF,TGTGCCACCAGCAGAGGGGGACAGGGGAACACTGAAGCTTTCTTT
15,TRBJ2-1,TRBV2,.,TRBD1,CASSADRGSYNEQFF,TGTGCCAGCAGCGCCGACAGGGGATCCTACAATGAGCAGTTCTTC
15,TRBJ2-3,TRBV5-4,.,.,CASSLPGSSTDTQYF,TGTGCCAGCAGCTTGCCCGGGTCGAGCACAGATACGCAGTATTTT
12,TRBJ2-1,TRBV6-2/TRBV6-3,.,TRBD2,CASSYAAGAQFF,TGTGCCAGCAGTTACGCGGCGGGAGCTCAGTTCTTC
16,TRBJ1-3,TRBV3-1/TRBV3-2,.,TRBD1,CASSQVPQGGGNTIYF,TGTGCCAGCAGCCAAGTCCCTCAGGGGGGCGGAAACACCATATATTTT
15,TRBJ1-4,TRBV5-6,.,TRBD1,CASTRVGDRDEKLFF,TGTGCCAGCACAAGAGTGGGGGACAGGGATGAAAAACTGTTTTTT
13,TRBJ1-2,TRBV3-1/TRBV3-2,once,.,CASSRVGEVGYTF,TGTGCCAGCAGCCGAGTAGGAGAGGTCGGCTACACCTTC
17,TRBJ2-7,TRBV15,.,TRBD1,CATSRFSPGTGIYEQYF,TGTGCCACCAGCAGATTCTCTCCCGGGACAGGGATTTACGAGCAGTACTTC
13,TRBJ1-1,TRBV11-1,few,.,CASSLESSTEAFF,TGTGCCAGCAGCTTAGAGTCCAGCACTGAAGCTTTCTTT
16,TRBJ2-1,TRBV6-2/TRBV6-3,.,.,CASSYPPWTDGSEQFF,TGTGCCAGCAGTTACCCCCCATGGACGGACGGTAGTGAGCAGTTCTTC
17,TRBJ2-4,TRBV11-3,.,.,CASSLGGMDSAKNIQYF,TGTGCCAGCAGCTTAGGTGGGATGGACTCAGCCAAAAACATTCAGTACTTC
18,TRBJ1-2,TRBV21-1,.,.,CASSKVLYPPKVLYGYTF,TGTGCCAGCAGCAAAGTATTATACCCCCCAAAGGTCCTCTATGGCTACACCTTC
15,TRBJ1-4,TRBV2,.,TRBD1,CASGPTGTGGGKLFF,TGTGCCAGCGGCCCGACCGGGACAGGGGGCGGAAAACTGTTTTTT